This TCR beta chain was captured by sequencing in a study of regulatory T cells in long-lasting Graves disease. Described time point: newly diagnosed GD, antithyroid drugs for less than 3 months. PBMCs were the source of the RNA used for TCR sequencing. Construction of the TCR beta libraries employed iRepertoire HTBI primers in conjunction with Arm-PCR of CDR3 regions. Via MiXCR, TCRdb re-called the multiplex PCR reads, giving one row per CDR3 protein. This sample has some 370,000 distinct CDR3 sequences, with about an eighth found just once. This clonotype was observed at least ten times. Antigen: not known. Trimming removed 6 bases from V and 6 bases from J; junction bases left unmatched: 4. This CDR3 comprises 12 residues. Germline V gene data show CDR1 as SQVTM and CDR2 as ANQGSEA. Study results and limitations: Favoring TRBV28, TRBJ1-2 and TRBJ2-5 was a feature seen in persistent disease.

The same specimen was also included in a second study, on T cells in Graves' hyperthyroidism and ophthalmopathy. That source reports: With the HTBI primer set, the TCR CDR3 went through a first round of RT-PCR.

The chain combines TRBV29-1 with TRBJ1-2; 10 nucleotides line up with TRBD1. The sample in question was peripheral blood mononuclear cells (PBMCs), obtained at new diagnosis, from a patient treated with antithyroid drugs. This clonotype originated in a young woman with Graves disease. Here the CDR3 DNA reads TGCAGCGTCGTAGACAGGGGGCATGGCTACACCTTC. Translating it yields CSVVDRGHGYTF.